This TCR beta chain was sequenced for a study of blood T cell repertoires in COVID-19 (dated by TCRdb to about 2020). Notes on the research overall: Samples covering the acute and convalescent phases of COVID-19 were provided by collaborators in the United States, Italy and Spain. Deeply sampled blood TCRbeta repertoires from subjects exposed to, actively infected with, or recovered from COVID-19 were included in the dataset. The sample metadata nearly always contained a de-identified subject ID, COVID-19 status, age in years and sex. The material from the prospective study consisted of cDNA or gDNA derived from T cells, B-cell-depleted T cells, or PBMCs. Where available, HLA class I and class II types were taken from metadata supplied by the sample provider and were not determined by assay-based typing. The samples were drawn from the first 160 participants of the ongoing ImmuneRACE study and from under 1,500 subjects provided by 6 global collaborators. A freely available public database, intended as a resource for researchers studying the immune response to SARS-CoV-2, is where the repertoires were released.

Details on this clone: Its specific antigen is unknown. Per-base quality was not reported, and no clone a single base away is much larger than it.

Broad study findings and their caveats: The amount of clinical and demographic metadata varied by source and participant and was provided uncurated.

Each collaborating institution followed its own protocols to collect whole blood in K2EDTA tubes. For TCRbeta analysis, collaborators shipped samples as frozen whole blood, isolated PBMCs, or DNA extracted from either of those sample types. TCRbeta CDR3 regions were amplified from genomic DNA by means of the immunoSEQ Assay, a bias-controlled multiplex PCR. The original methods were these. The number of nucleated cells in each sample was estimated by amplification of reference gene primers within the assay. To quantify the absolute abundance of each unique TCRbeta CDR3 rearrangement, sequence reads were collapsed and filtered. Productive Simpson clonality was computed per sample as the square root of Simpson's diversity index over productive rearrangements. TCRdb took this table from immuneACCESS and kept in-frame rearrangements with V and J called. Such tables lack part of the clones; where checked against another copy, unresolved V genes explain under half of the gap, and the rest is unexplained. The V and J calls and clone size come from that table; D and trimming were worked out from the DNA. The sample records 140,000 to 150,000 clones, 88% of which are singletons. About 2.3% of the sample is taken by the ten largest.

This sequence was found in a human donor in a cohort sampled during active COVID-19. The sample comprised peripheral blood.

The base sequence is TGTGCCAGCACAATCAAAGGGGGGGCTGGGGCCAACGTCCTGACTTTC. It is translated as CASTIKGGAGANVLTF. The chain links TRBV28 with TRBJ2-6, with TRBD2 as a weak D call on 7 bases. Including the terminal cysteine and phenylalanine, the CDR3 comprises 16 residues. The CDR3 DNA has 48 bases and is translated from base 1. The germline ends are 15 bases apart after V is trimmed by 7 bases and J by 2 bases. Per the germline V gene, MDHEN is the CDR1 and SYDVKM is the CDR2.